Each of the 29 T cell receptor beta chains below was sequenced from the same sample in a study of T cell repertoires in cytomegalovirus infection. Each CDR3 protein is one row after TCRdb ran MiXCR on the reads. The top ten clones hold about 37% of a sample with under 150,000 distinct CDR3 sequences, about 24% of them seen once. These receptors' antigens are unknown. Sequenced material: PBMCs, sequenced either directly or after in vitro stimulation (not recorded which). The receptor source for this set is a human donor in good health (CMV status not recorded). Some clones in this sample may be carry-over from other donors' samples.

A few counts support this clonotype. The CDR3 nucleotides are TGTGCCAGTAGTACCTATCAAGGGGGCGATGAGCAGTTCTTC. Amino acids: CASSTYQGGDEQFF. The chain recombines TRBV19 with TRBJ2-1, with TRBD1 matching over 7 bases. V was pared by 4 bases and J by 8 bases, with 8 bases of the junction left unmatched. The CDR3 runs 14 residues. The germline CDR1 and CDR2 sequences are LNHDA and SQIVND (reference sequence).

V is TRBV27 and J is TRBJ2-1; a possible D gene is TRBD1 (6 bases). Germline V gene data show CDR1 as MNHEY and CDR2 as SMNVEV (reference sequence). The CDR3 extends over 16 amino acids. Deletions cut 5 bases from V and 7 bases from J, with 21 bases between. The CDR3 DNA is TGTGCCAGCAGTATGTCAGGGGACCACCGCCTTAATGAGCAGTTCTTC. This codes for CASSMSGDHRLNEQFF.

V is TRBV3-1 and J is TRBJ2-2; TRBD2 agrees at 9 bases. V was clipped by 1 base and J by 1 base; unmatched bases: 10. The CDR3 contains 19 residues. Per germline, CDR1 LGHDT and CDR2 YNNKEL (reference sequence). DNA for the CDR3: TGTGCCAGCAGCCAAGGCCTAGCGGGAATGGTGGGGAACACCGGGGAGCTGTTTTTT. It codes for CASSQGLAGMVGNTGELFF.

In this sample, this clonotype turned up many times. The chain links TRBV7-8 to TRBJ1-6; the D gene is possibly TRBD1 (5 bases). This CDR3 is 16 amino acids long. The germline V and J ends were trimmed by 4 bases and 7 bases, with 17 bases remaining between them. Germline V gene lookup returns CDR1 SGHVS and CDR2 FQNEAQ. CDR3: CASSSRGFRTNSPLHF. The CDR3 DNA reads TGTGCCAGCAGCTCACGGGGGTTCAGAACCAATTCACCCCTCCACTTT.

There are a few counts of this clonotype. V is TRBV27 and J is TRBJ2-3, with a possible D match to TRBD2 (6 bases). The CDR3 consists of 17 residues. The germline CDR1 and CDR2 sequences are MNHEY and SMNVEV (reference sequence). The germline V and J ends were trimmed by 6 bases and 0 bases, with 19 bases remaining between them. In DNA, the CDR3 is TGTGCCAGCAGCCCCATCGGCTGGGGGGAGAGCACAGATACGCAGTATTTT. This sequence encodes CASSPIGWGESTDTQYF.

The rearrangement joins TRBV7-8 to TRBJ1-4; D is undetermined. The CDR3 is 15 amino acids. Trimming took 5 bases from V and 6 from J, leaving 16 bases between them. Germline values: CDR1 SGHVS, CDR2 FQNEAQ. The CDR3 DNA reads as TGTGCCAGCAGCCCACGGAACCGTTTACATGAAAAACTGTTTTTT. This gives the protein CASSPRNRLHEKLFF.

J is TRBJ2-3 and V is TRBV7-2, with D perhaps given as TRBD1 or TRBD2 (5 bases each). The CDR3 totals 14 residues. V gave up 5 bases and J gave up 4 bases, with 13 bases separating them. CDR1 and CDR2 from the germline V gene are SGHTA and FQGNSA. The CDR3 DNA follows: TGTGCCAGCAGCCCTACGACGGGACCAGATACGCAGTATTTT. Translation: CASSPTTGPDTQYF. Full variable domain (missing parts from reference TRBV7-2 and TRBJ2-3): GAGVSQSPSNKVTEKGKDVELRCDPISGHTALYWYRQSLGQGLEFLIYFQGNSAPDKSGLPSDRFSAERTGGSVSTLTIQRTQQEDSAVYLCASSPTTGPDTQYFGPGTRLTVL.

This clonotype was seen a handful of times. The V and J genes are TRBV19 and TRBJ1-6; D might be TRBD1 (6 bases). This CDR3 is 14 amino acids long. V shed 4 bases and J shed 8 bases, with 12 bases lying between them. The germline V gene encodes CDR1 LNHDA and CDR2 SQIVND (reference sequence). DNA of the CDR3: TGTGCCAGTAGTAAGCAGGGGCGACATTCACCCCTCCACTTT. This sequence encodes CASSKQGRHSPLHF. The whole variable domain, filled in from reference TRBV19 and TRBJ1-6, reads DGGITQSPKYLFRKEGQNVTLSCEQNLNHDAMYWYRQDPGQGLRLIYYSQIVNDFQKGDIAEGYSVSREKKESFPLTVTSAQKNPTAFYLCASSKQGRHSPLHFGNGTRLTVT.

The rearrangement joins TRBV12-3 or TRBV12-4 to TRBJ2-3; no clear D. Trimming took off 1 base at V and 4 bases at J, with 6 bases between the two ends. This CDR3 is built from 13 residues. CDR3 sequence (DNA): TGTGCCAGCAGTTTAGTAAGGGCAGATACGCAGTATTTT. Translating gives CASSLVRADTQYF.

The chain carries TRBV6-2 or TRBV6-3 and TRBJ1-1; no firm D call. The germline V and J ends were trimmed by 2 bases and 6 bases, with 7 bases remaining between them. In germline, CDR1 is MNHEY, CDR2 SVGEGT. The CDR3 has 12 amino acids. CDR3 sequence reads: CASSYRGAEAFF. DNA of the CDR3: TGTGCCAGCAGTTACCGGGGTGCTGAAGCTTTCTTT.

In this sample, this clonotype turned up a few times. The chain couples TRBV5-4 to TRBJ1-1, with TRBD1 matching 7 bases. V shed 0 bases, J shed 0 bases, and the junction held 5 bases outside the gene matches. Per the germline V gene, CDR1 is SGHNT and CDR2 is YYREEE (reference sequence). The CDR3 has 16 amino acids. CDR3 nucleotides: TGTGCCAGCAGCTTGGATCGGGACAGTTTGAACACTGAAGCTTTCTTT. Translating gives CASSLDRDSLNTEAFF.

The rearrangement links TRBV12-3 or TRBV12-4 to TRBJ2-4; 7 bases line up with TRBD2. Trimming cost V 1 base and J 8 bases; bases outside gene matches: 11. CDR3 length: 16 amino acids. The CDR3 here is CASSLEPAGFDYIQYF. CDR3 DNA sequence: TGTGCCAGCAGTTTAGAACCAGCGGGATTTGATTACATTCAGTACTTC.

The J gene is TRBJ1-2, the V gene TRBV7-3; D is ambiguous. The germline V and J ends were trimmed by 2 bases and 3 bases, with 13 bases remaining between them. This CDR3 has 15 residues. CDR1 SGHTA and CDR2 FQGTGA come from the germline V gene. The CDR3 DNA reads TGTGCCAGCAGCTTAGCACCGACGGACTACTATGGCTACACCTTC. It yields the protein CASSLAPTDYYGYTF.

This clonotype was recorded only once. The genes are TRBV7-8 and TRBJ2-1; D may be TRBD2 (6 bases). The V gene's germline CDR1 is SGHVS and CDR2 FQNEAQ. V gave up 5 bases and J gave up 5 bases, with 19 bases separating them. The length of the CDR3 is 16 residues. CDR3 region: CASSVRPTAGHNEQFF. The CDR3 nucleotides read TGTGCCAGCAGCGTCAGACCGACAGCGGGTCACAATGAGCAGTTCTTC.

This clonotype has a handful of counts. The chain combines TRBV18 with TRBJ2-4; 7 bases are a match to TRBD1. Germline-derived CDR1 and CDR2 are KGHSH and LQKENI. This CDR3 spans 15 amino acids. Trimming at V came to 3 bases and at J to 0 bases, leaving 2 bases not matched to a gene. CDR3 nucleotide sequence: TGTGCCAGCTCACCCCGGGACAGAGCCAAAAACATTCAGTACTTC. This translates into CASSPRDRAKNIQYF.

This clonotype was seen more than once but under ten times. The chain has TRBV4-1 and TRBJ1-5; D possibly corresponds to TRBD1 (5 bases). The CDR3 has 18 residues. The germline CDR1 and CDR2 sequences are MGHRA and YSYEKL. The V and J ends lost 8 bases and 2 bases respectively, with 25 bases between them. The CDR3 DNA is TGCGCCAGCGGTCGGGACGGTCTTCCCCGTGGCGGCAATCAGCCCCAGCATTTT. Protein product: CASGRDGLPRGGNQPQHF.

This clonotype has a handful of counts. The chain joins TRBV6-6 to TRBJ1-6; D possibly corresponds to TRBD1 (6 bases). The CDR3 extends over 17 amino acids. The V and J ends lost 4 bases and 10 bases respectively, with 23 bases between them. Looked up from germline, CDR1 is MNHNY and CDR2 is SVGAGI (reference sequence). The CDR3 spells CASSSRQERELRSPLHF. For the CDR3, the DNA is TGTGCCAGCAGTTCCCGACAGGAAAGGGAATTAAGGTCACCCCTCCACTTT.

The table lists this clonotype with a few counts. The chain has TRBV5-1 and TRBJ2-3; the match to TRBD1 covers 7 bases. Per the germline V gene, CDR1 is SGHRS and CDR2 is YFSETQ. This CDR3 is 13 amino acids long. The J segment lost 4 bases and the V segment lost 2 bases, leaving 1 base of the junction unmatched. CDR3 DNA sequence: TGCGCCAGCAGCTTACAGGGGTCAGATACGCAGTATTTT. Translated: CASSLQGSDTQYF.

This clonotype was seen more than once but under ten times. This chain links TRBV6-2 or TRBV6-3 with TRBJ2-2; possible D gene TRBD1, 6 bases. The CDR3 totals 16 residues. V lost 2 bases, J lost 0 bases, and 10 bases lay in between. Germline V gene lookup returns CDR1 MNHEY and CDR2 SVGEGT. CDR3 loop: CASSYRQGTNTGELFF. In nucleotides, the CDR3 is TGTGCCAGCAGTTACAGGCAGGGGACGAACACCGGGGAGCTGTTTTTT.

The chain uses TRBV20-1 and TRBJ2-5; D is uncertain. In germline, CDR1 is DFQATT, CDR2 SNEGSKA (reference sequence). The V and J ends lost 0 bases and 1 base respectively, with 12 bases between them. The CDR3 runs 15 residues. The CDR3 sequence is CSARDNVGFQETQYF. For the CDR3, the DNA is TGCAGTGCTAGAGATAATGTAGGGTTCCAAGAGACCCAGTACTTC.

The chain has TRBV10-3 and TRBJ2-5; 8 bases fit TRBD1. This CDR3 has 14 residues. The V and J ends lost 6 bases and 5 bases, in that order; junction bases with no gene match: 8. Germline V gene sequence: CDR1 ENHRY, CDR2 SYGVKD. CDR3 coding DNA: TGTGCCATCAGCGGACAGGGCGGACGGGAGACCCAGTACTTC. Its protein product is CAISGQGGRETQYF.

The table lists this clonotype with many counts. The rearrangement uses TRBV28 and TRBJ2-4; D might be TRBD1 or TRBD2, each matching 5 bases. The germline V and J ends were trimmed by 6 bases and 3 bases, with 18 bases remaining between them. The CDR3 is made up of 16 amino acids. Per germline, CDR1 MDHEN and CDR2 SYDVKM. DNA of the CDR3: TGTGCCAGCAGCCACATGGGGGATTCAGTCAAAAACATTCAGTACTTC. Its protein is CASSHMGDSVKNIQYF.

The rearrangement uses TRBV11-1 and TRBJ2-1; 9 bases are a match to TRBD2. V shed 5 bases and J 9 bases; nucleotides not matched to a gene: 11. In germline, CDR1 is SGHAT, CDR2 FQDESV (reference sequence). The CDR3 consists of 15 residues. CDR3 amino acids: CASSPFLAGSGEQFF. CDR3 bases: TGTGCCAGCAGCCCCTTTCTAGCGGGAAGCGGTGAGCAGTTCTTC.

This clonotype was observed a few times. This chain links TRBV4-1 with TRBJ1-2; D not resolved. Germline CDR1 and CDR2: MGHRA and YSYEKL. Trimming took off 5 bases at V and 2 bases at J, with 21 bases between the two ends. This CDR3 spans 17 amino acids. In nucleotides, the CDR3 is TGCGCCAGCAGCAATACACTATGGACCGCTACCAACTATGGCTACACCTTC. Amino acids: CASSNTLWTATNYGYTF.

In its sample, this clonotype was seen many times. The rearrangement links TRBV7-2 to TRBJ2-5, with 15 bases lining up with TRBD2. V gave up 4 bases and J gave up 5 bases; unmatched junction bases: 5. CDR1 is SGHTA, CDR2 FQGNSA, per germline. This CDR3 is built from 16 residues. The CDR3 region is CASSWTSGGGWETQYF. The CDR3 bases are TGTGCCAGCAGCTGGACTAGCGGGGGGGGTTGGGAGACCCAGTACTTC.

V gene TRBV19 combines with J gene TRBJ1-5; 8 nucleotides match TRBD1. V shed 7 bases and J 7 bases; nucleotides not matched to a gene: 3. Germline V lookup: CDR1 LNHDA, CDR2 SQIVND (reference sequence). The CDR3 is made up of 12 amino acids. As DNA, the CDR3 is TGTGCCAGTAATGACAGGGGACAGCCCCAGCATTTT. Translating it yields CASNDRGQPQHF.

J is TRBJ2-5 and V is TRBV6-2 or TRBV6-3, with unresolved D. The CDR3 loop spans 14 amino acids. V lost 0 bases to trimming and J lost 0 bases, with 5 bases between them. Germline CDR1 reads MNHEY; CDR2 reads SVGEGT. The CDR3 bases are TGTGCCAGCAGTTACTCGCGGAACCAAGAGACCCAGTACTTC. It specifies CASSYSRNQETQYF.

This clonotype was observed once. This rearrangement joins TRBV2 to TRBJ2-1; D not certain. The V end was cut by 2 bases, the J end by 3 bases, with 11 bases between. Germline loops: CDR1 SNHLY, CDR2 FYNNEI. The CDR3 covers 15 residues. The CDR3 coding sequence is TGTGCCAGCAGTGAATCCCTCCGACACTACAATGAGCAGTTCTTC. This codes for CASSESLRHYNEQFF.

The V and J genes are TRBV19 and TRBJ1-2, with D possibly matching TRBD1 (5 bases). There are 13 residues in the CDR3. Trimming pared 8 bases from V and 3 bases from J, leaving 13 bases between. The V gene's germline CDR1 is LNHDA and CDR2 SQIVND (reference sequence). CDR3 DNA sequence: TGTGCCAGTGTTTCAGGGACCTACTATGGCTACACCTTC. It encodes CASVSGTYYGYTF.